The next 25 T cell receptor beta chains were all read from a single sample in a study of OX40 agonist ivuxolimab in advanced cancers. Assay used: immunoSEQ multiplex PCR; TCRdb lists only in-frame clones, some missing. The sample lists roughly 17,000 clones, approximately 80% occurring once. Here the sequenced sample was CD4+ or CD8+ T cells sorted from blood, taken in a trial of the OX40 agonist ivuxolimab. These receptors originate from an adult with an advanced solid tumor such as melanoma, head and neck, liver or kidney cancer.

V and J are TRBV19 and TRBJ2-1, with TRBD1 identical over 10 bases. The CDR3 covers 17 residues. Germline CDR1 and CDR2: LNHDA and SQIVND (reference sequence). Unmatched junction bases numbered 9, after V lost 1 base and J lost 6 bases. CDR3 loop: CASSIGLDRGPFNEQFF. CDR3 in DNA: TGTGCCAGTAGTATAGGCCTCGACAGGGGGCCTTTCAATGAGCAGTTCTTC.

The rearrangement joins TRBV19 to TRBJ2-1, with D perhaps TRBD2 (6 bases). Germline assignment: CDR1 LNHDA and CDR2 SQIVND (reference sequence). This CDR3 spans 14 amino acids. The V and J ends lost 5 bases and 2 bases respectively, with 10 bases between them. CDR3 protein: CASSFSGTYNEQFF. The CDR3 DNA reads TGTGCCAGTAGTTTTAGCGGCACCTACAATGAGCAGTTCTTC. Full variable domain (missing parts from reference TRBV19 and TRBJ2-1): DGGITQSPKYLFRKEGQNVTLSCEQNLNHDAMYWYRQDPGQGLRLIYYSQIVNDFQKGDIAEGYSVSREKKESFPLTVTSAQKNPTAFYLCASSFSGTYNEQFFGPGTRLTVL.

The chain is built from TRBV4-2 and TRBJ1-6, with D possibly being TRBD1 (6 bases). In germline, CDR1 is LGHNA, CDR2 YNFKEQ. The CDR3 runs to 16 residues. V was pared by 1 base and J by 7 bases, with 14 bases between. The CDR3 here is CASSQAVGARNSPLHF. Here the CDR3 DNA reads TGTGCCAGCAGCCAAGCGGTGGGGGCGCGGAATTCACCCCTCCACTTT.

The chain couples TRBV7-2 to TRBJ1-1, with D unclear. The germline V gene has CDR1 SGHTA and CDR2 FQGNSA. CDR3 length: 15 amino acids. Trimming took off 1 base at V and 6 bases at J, with 15 bases between the two ends. The DNA of the CDR3 is TGTGCCAGCAGCTTAGTCCCTTTCCCGGGCGCTGAAGCTTTCTTT. Protein product: CASSLVPFPGAEAFF. Looking up the rest from reference TRBV7-2 and TRBJ1-1 gives the full variable domain: GAGVSQSPSNKVTEKGKDVELRCDPISGHTALYWYRQSLGQGLEFLIYFQGNSAPDKSGLPSDRFSAERTGGSVSTLTIQRTQQEDSAVYLCASSLVPFPGAEAFFGQGTRLTVV.

Concerning this clone itself: The junction and the germline gene differ at one end; a read error may be behind it. This CDR3 is CASSLRDLQEQFF. The CDR3 coding sequence is TGTGCTAGCAGCCTCCGGGACTTGCAAGAGCAGTTCTTC. V and J are TRBV7-7 and TRBJ2-1, with D tentatively TRBD2 (6 bases). The CDR3 loop spans 13 amino acids. CDR1 and CDR2 (germline): SSHAT, FNYEAQ (reference sequence).

V is TRBV29-1 and J is TRBJ2-1, with unresolved D. Germline CDR1 and CDR2: SQVTM and ANQGSEA. Trimming cost V 4 bases and J 5 bases, with 9 bases left between them. The CDR3 length is 12 residues. For the CDR3, the DNA is TGCAGCGTTGTTGTCAGAAACAATGAGCAGTTCTTC. As protein: CSVVVRNNEQFF.

The V call is TRBV27, the J call TRBJ1-3, with TRBD1 matching over 7 bases. This CDR3 has 13 residues. Germline V gene sequence: CDR1 MNHEY, CDR2 SMNVEV (reference sequence). With V trimmed by 1 base and J by 14 bases, 8 bases remained unmatched. CDR3 region: CASSLLGTEALYF. CDR3 coding DNA: TGTGCCAGCAGTTTATTAGGGACAGAGGCCCTATATTTT.

The chain carries TRBV7-8 and TRBJ2-3, with TRBD1 as a possible D gene (5 bases). This CDR3 region has 15 residues. Germline CDR1 reads SGHVS; CDR2 reads FQNEAQ. V was clipped by 4 bases and J by 5 bases, with 16 bases between them. This CDR3 reads CASSSNSREGDTQYF. In DNA form, the CDR3 reads TGTGCCAGCAGCTCGAACTCCAGGGAAGGAGATACGCAGTATTTT. The whole variable domain, remainder taken from reference TRBV7-8 and TRBJ2-3, is GAGVSQSPRYKVAKRGQDVALRCDPISGHVSLFWYQQALGQGPEFLTYFQNEAQLDKSGLPSDRFFAERPEGSVSTLKIQRTQQEDSAVYLCASSSNSREGDTQYFGPGTRLTVL.

The chain combines TRBV4-1 with TRBJ2-7; D remains ambiguous. The CDR3 is 13 amino acids. Germline loops: CDR1 MGHRA, CDR2 YSYEKL. V lost 0 bases to trimming and J lost 3 bases, with 6 bases between them. CDR3 coding DNA: TGCGCCAGCAGCCAAGAATTTAACTACGAGCAGTACTTC. The encoded protein is CASSQEFNYEQYF.

The chain links TRBV2 to TRBJ1-1; possible D gene TRBD1, 5 bases. Between the trimmed V and J ends, which lost 4 bases and 1 base, there was a span of 16 bases. This CDR3 comprises 16 residues. Germline CDR1 reads SNHLY; CDR2 reads FYNNEI. The DNA for the CDR3 is TGTGCCAGCAGTGTAATTATCGGACACCCGAACACTGAAGCTTTCTTT. Its translation is CASSVIIGHPNTEAFF. Filled out from reference TRBV2 and TRBJ1-1, the complete variable domain reads EPEVTQTPSHQVTQMGQEVILRCVPISNHLYFYWYRQILGQKVEFLVSFYNNEISEKSEIFDDQFSVERPDGSNFTLKIRSTKLEDSAMYFCASSVIIGHPNTEAFFGQGTRLTVV.

The chain employs TRBV29-1 and TRBJ2-7, with 12 bases lining up with TRBD2. Germline CDR1 SQVTM, CDR2 ANQGSEA. CDR3 length equals 15 residues. Losses at the gene ends were 6 bases for V and 1 base for J; bases not matched to a gene: 7. As DNA, the CDR3 is TGCAGCGTGCGGACTAGCGGGACCGAATCCTACGAGCAGTACTTC. Protein: CSVRTSGTESYEQYF.

The rearrangement joins TRBV10-3 to TRBJ2-7; D perhaps matches TRBD1 (6 bases). This CDR3 is 15 amino acids long. CDR1 ENHRY and CDR2 SYGVKD come from the germline V gene. V lost 0 bases and J lost 0, with 9 bases in between. The DNA for the CDR3 is TGTGCCATCAGTGAGTCCGGGACACTCTCCTACGAGCAGTACTTC. This sequence encodes CAISESGTLSYEQYF.

V gene TRBV7-9 combines with J gene TRBJ1-2; no clear D. The germline V gene encodes CDR1 SEHNR and CDR2 FQNEAQ (reference sequence). Deletions cut 4 bases from V and 2 bases from J, with 11 bases between. This CDR3 comprises 14 residues. Written as DNA, the CDR3 is TGTGCCAGCAGCTCCATTACACGGAACTATGGCTACACCTTC. It specifies CASSSITRNYGYTF.

This sequence joins TRBV9 and TRBJ2-1, with D perhaps being TRBD1 or TRBD2 (6 bases each). V was cut by 0 bases and J by 7 bases, with 14 bases left in between. This CDR3 spans 15 amino acids. CDR1 and CDR2 from the germline V gene are SGDLS and YYNGEE. The chain's CDR3 is CASSVGGSGANEQFF. The CDR3 DNA is TGTGCCAGCAGCGTAGGTGGGTCGGGGGCAAATGAGCAGTTCTTC.

The J gene is TRBJ2-7, the V gene TRBV6-1; TRBD1 might be the D (6 bases). Deletions cut 3 bases from V and 4 bases from J, with 7 bases between. CDR3 size: 12 residues. The germline V gene encodes CDR1 MNHNS and CDR2 SASEGT. The CDR3 loop reads CASSDRGYEQYF. The CDR3 region has the DNA TGTGCCAGCAGTGACAGGGGTTACGAGCAGTACTTC.

This rearrangement joins TRBV7-6 to TRBJ1-3; D might be TRBD1 (6 bases). The CDR3 is made up of 16 amino acids. Germline CDR1 SGHVS, CDR2 FNYEAQ. V was shortened by 5 bases and J by 0 bases, with 14 bases between the two germline ends. DNA for the CDR3: TGTGCCAGCAGCGATTCAGGGGCCTCCTCTGGAAACACCATATATTTT. Translation: CASSDSGASSGNTIYF.

V gene TRBV4-3 combines with J gene TRBJ2-7, with 11 bases identical to TRBD1. This CDR3 contains 14 residues. The ends lost 4 bases at V and 7 bases at J; junction bases unmatched: 6. CDR1 and CDR2 (germline): LGHNA, YSLEER. CDR3 in amino acids: CASSPGQGAWEQYF. In DNA, the CDR3 is TGCGCCAGCAGCCCAGGACAGGGGGCATGGGAGCAGTACTTC.

The chain is built from TRBV29-1 and TRBJ2-7; D ambiguous. The germline V gene encodes CDR1 SQVTM and CDR2 ANQGSEA. The CDR3 is 12 amino acids. Trimming took off 4 bases at V and 3 bases at J, with 10 bases between the two ends. The CDR3 reads CSVGSTLYEQYF. The CDR3 DNA is TGCAGCGTTGGCAGTACCCTCTACGAGCAGTACTTC.

This clone was picked up one time. This CDR3 is CASSRLVQNIQYF. DNA for the CDR3: TGTGCCAGCAGTCGACTAGTGCAAAACATTCAGTACTTC. V and J are TRBV2 and TRBJ2-4, with TRBD2 as a possible D gene (6 bases). CDR3 length: 13 residues. Germline V CDR1 and CDR2: SNHLY, FYNNEI. Trimming pared 5 bases from V and 5 bases from J, leaving 10 bases between.

This chain joins TRBV19 and TRBJ1-1, with 10 bases matching TRBD1. The V segment lost 7 bases and the J segment 4 bases; nucleotides outside the gene matches: 12. Germline CDR1 and CDR2: LNHDA and SQIVND (reference sequence). There are 16 residues in the CDR3. The CDR3 sequence is CASNPAGTGDFTEAFF. The CDR3 DNA is TGTGCCAGTAACCCGGCGGGGACAGGGGACTTCACTGAAGCTTTCTTT.

J is TRBJ2-5 and V is TRBV11-1, with a weak D call TRBD1 (6 bases). The CDR3 is 16 amino acids. Germline V gene sequence: CDR1 SGHAT, CDR2 FQDESV (reference sequence). V gave up 5 bases and J gave up 1 base, with 17 bases separating them. The CDR3 DNA reads TGTGCCAGCAGCGGCAGACAGGTGGGCCTCCAAGAGACCCAGTACTTC. This gives the protein CASSGRQVGLQETQYF.

V is TRBV6-1 and J is TRBJ1-4; no clear D gene. The CDR3 covers 13 residues. Germline V CDR1 and CDR2: MNHNS, SASEGT. V was shortened by 6 bases and J by 6 bases, with 11 bases between the two germline ends. The CDR3 nucleotides read TGTGCCAGCAGGGCAGAGAGGCATGAAAAACTGTTTTTT. Its protein product is CASRAERHEKLFF.

In its sample, this clone was seen once. The V gene is TRBV5-6, the J gene TRBJ1-1; D is unresolved. Germline CDR1 SGHDT, CDR2 YYEEEE. Trimming removed 4 bases from V and 4 bases from J, with 11 bases in between. This CDR3 is 13 amino acids long. CDR3 residues: CASSRTGSTEAFF. CDR3 sequence (DNA): TGTGCCAGCAGCCGCACCGGTAGCACTGAAGCTTTCTTT.

The chain couples TRBV19 to TRBJ2-7; 7 bases match TRBD2. Germline CDR1 reads LNHDA; CDR2 reads SQIVND (reference sequence). J was trimmed by 2 bases and V by 5 bases; bases with no gene match: 6. The CDR3 runs to 14 residues. The CDR3 is CASSGRLAPYEQYF. In DNA form, the CDR3 reads TGTGCCAGTAGTGGTCGACTAGCCCCCTACGAGCAGTACTTC.

CDR3 nucleotides: TGCAGCGTTGAAGCGGGAGGGCTAGGGGAGCTGTTTTTT. It is translated as CSVEAGGLGELFF. The chain uses TRBV29-1 and TRBJ2-2; 8 nucleotides match TRBD2. Trimming removed 1 base from V and 8 bases from J; junction bases left unmatched: 3. In germline, CDR1 is SQVTM, CDR2 ANQGSEA. This CDR3 region has 13 residues.